Sequencing of this T cell receptor beta chain was carried out in a study of blood T cell repertoires in COVID-19. Unmatched junction bases numbered 6, after V lost 7 bases and J lost 1 base. This CDR3 has 14 amino acids. Germline values: CDR1 SNHLY, CDR2 FYNNEI. Measured with immunoSEQ multiplex PCR; TCRdb has only the in-frame clones, and not every one. Of 120,000 to 150,000 clones listed, just under 85% are singletons. The sequence was obtained from a middle-aged woman who had recovered from COVID-19. Source material: PBMCs or T cells enriched from blood (not recorded which). The V gene is TRBV2, the J gene TRBJ1-1, with 7 nucleotides matching TRBD1. As DNA, the CDR3 is TGTGCCAGCACCCGGACAGGAGCGAACACTGAAGCTTTCTTT. Translating gives CASTRTGANTEAFF.